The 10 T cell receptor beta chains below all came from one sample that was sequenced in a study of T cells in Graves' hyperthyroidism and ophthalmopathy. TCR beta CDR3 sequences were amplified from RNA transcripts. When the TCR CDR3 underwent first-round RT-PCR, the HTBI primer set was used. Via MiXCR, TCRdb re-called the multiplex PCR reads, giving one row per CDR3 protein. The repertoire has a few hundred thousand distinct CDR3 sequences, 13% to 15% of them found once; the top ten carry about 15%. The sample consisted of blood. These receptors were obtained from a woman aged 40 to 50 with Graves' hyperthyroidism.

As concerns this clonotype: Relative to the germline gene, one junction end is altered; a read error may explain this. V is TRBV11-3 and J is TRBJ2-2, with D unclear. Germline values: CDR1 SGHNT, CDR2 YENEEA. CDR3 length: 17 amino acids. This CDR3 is CVSSNTNERRNTGELFF. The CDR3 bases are TGTGTCAGCAGCAATACTAACGAAAGGCGTAACACCGGGGAGCTGTTTTTT.

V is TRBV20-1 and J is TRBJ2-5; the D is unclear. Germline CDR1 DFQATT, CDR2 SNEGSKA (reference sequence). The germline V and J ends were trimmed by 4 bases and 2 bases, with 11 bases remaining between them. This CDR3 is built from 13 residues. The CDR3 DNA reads TGCAGTGCTATACGTCTGGGGCAAGAGACCCAGTACTTC. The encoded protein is CSAIRLGQETQYF.

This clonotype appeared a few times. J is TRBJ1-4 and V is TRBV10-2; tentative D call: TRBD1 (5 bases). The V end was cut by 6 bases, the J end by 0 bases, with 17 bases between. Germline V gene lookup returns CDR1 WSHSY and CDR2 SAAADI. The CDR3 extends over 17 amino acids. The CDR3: CASSGSGLVTTNEKLFF. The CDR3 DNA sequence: TGCGCCAGCAGCGGCTCAGGGCTAGTGACAACTAATGAAAAACTGTTTTTT.

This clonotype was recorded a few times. The DNA of the CDR3 is TGTGCCAGCAGTTTAGGGACTCTTTACAATGAGCAGTTCTTC. It translates to CASSLGTLYNEQFF. The rearrangement uses TRBV28 and TRBJ2-1; the D gene is possibly TRBD2 (6 bases). The CDR3 runs 14 residues. Germline V gene sequence: CDR1 MDHEN, CDR2 SYDVKM. Deletions cut 2 bases from V and 4 bases from J, with 9 bases between.

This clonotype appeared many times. In DNA form, the CDR3 reads TGTGCCAGCAGGAACCCGGACAGTGACATTCAGTACTTC. It specifies CASRNPDSDIQYF. V and J are TRBV28 and TRBJ2-4; a weak D match, TRBD1 (6 bases). V lost 6 bases and J lost 8, with 14 bases in between. The CDR3 totals 13 residues. CDR1 and CDR2 from the germline V gene are MDHEN and SYDVKM.

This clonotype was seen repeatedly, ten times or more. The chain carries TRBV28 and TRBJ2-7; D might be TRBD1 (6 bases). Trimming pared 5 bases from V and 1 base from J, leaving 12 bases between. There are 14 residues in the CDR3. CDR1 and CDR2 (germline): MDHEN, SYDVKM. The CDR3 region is CASSPHRDSYEQYF. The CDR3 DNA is TGTGCCAGCAGTCCTCACAGGGATTCCTACGAGCAGTACTTC.

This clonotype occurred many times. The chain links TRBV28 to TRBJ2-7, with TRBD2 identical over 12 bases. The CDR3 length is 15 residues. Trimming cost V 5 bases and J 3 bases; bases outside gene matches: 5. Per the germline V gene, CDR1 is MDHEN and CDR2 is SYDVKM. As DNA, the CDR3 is TGTGCCAGCAGTCCCCGACTAGCGGGAGTCTACGAGCAGTACTTC. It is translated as CASSPRLAGVYEQYF.

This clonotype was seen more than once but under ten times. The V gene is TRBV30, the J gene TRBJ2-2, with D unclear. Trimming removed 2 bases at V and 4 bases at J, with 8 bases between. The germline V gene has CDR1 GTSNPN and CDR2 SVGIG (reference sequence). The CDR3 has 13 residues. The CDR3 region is CAWSSGTTGELFF. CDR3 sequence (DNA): TGTGCCTGGAGTTCAGGCACCACCGGGGAGCTGTTTTTT.

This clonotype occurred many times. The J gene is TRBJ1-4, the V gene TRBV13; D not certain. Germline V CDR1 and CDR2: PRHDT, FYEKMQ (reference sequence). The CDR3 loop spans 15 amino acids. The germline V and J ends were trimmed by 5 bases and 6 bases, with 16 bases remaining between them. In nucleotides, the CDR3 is TGTGCCAGCAGCAGTCGACTACCTCCAGATGAAAAACTGTTTTTT. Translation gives CASSSRLPPDEKLFF.

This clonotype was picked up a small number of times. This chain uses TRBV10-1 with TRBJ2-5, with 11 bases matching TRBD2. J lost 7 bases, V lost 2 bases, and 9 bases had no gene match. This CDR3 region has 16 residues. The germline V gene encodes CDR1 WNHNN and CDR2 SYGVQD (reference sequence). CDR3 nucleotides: TGCGCCAGCAGTGAGAGTCTAGCGGGAGGATCAGGGACCCAGTACTTC. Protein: CASSESLAGGSGTQYF.